The 6 T cell receptor beta chains reported below all come from one sample, sequenced in a study of OX40 agonist ivuxolimab in advanced cancers. Generated by immunoSEQ multiplex PCR, the TCRdb table keeps only in-frame clones and is missing some. The repertoire holds about 99,000 clones, with roughly 95% as singletons. The starting material was CD4+ or CD8+ T cells sorted from blood, obtained in a trial of the OX40 agonist ivuxolimab. These receptors originate from an adult with an advanced solid tumor such as melanoma, head and neck, liver or kidney cancer.

V is TRBV13 and J is TRBJ2-3; 10 bases map to TRBD2. V was pared by 5 bases and J by 3 bases, with 5 bases of the junction left unmatched. This CDR3 is 15 amino acids long. The germline gives CDR1 PRHDT, CDR2 FYEKMQ (reference sequence). CDR3 region: CASSIRTSGTDTQYF. CDR3 in DNA: TGTGCCAGCAGCATACGGACTAGCGGTACAGATACGCAGTATTTT.

The rearrangement uses TRBV7-9 and TRBJ1-1; 9 nucleotides match TRBD1. Per germline, CDR1 SEHNR and CDR2 FQNEAQ (reference sequence). Trimming cost V 5 bases and J 5 bases; bases outside gene matches: 9. The CDR3 has 15 amino acids. CDR3 in DNA: TGTGCCAGCAGCCCGCTGGGACAGGGTATAACTGAAGCTTTCTTT. Translated, it gives CASSPLGQGITEAFF.

V is TRBV27 and J is TRBJ2-5, with D unclear. The end of the DNA fits TRBJ2-7 better, so the J call may be wrong. This CDR3 contains 15 residues. The germline V gene encodes CDR1 MNHEY and CDR2 SMNVEV (reference sequence). CDR3 DNA sequence: TGTGCCAGCCAACCCTTTATAGGGCCCATATACGAGCAGTACTTC. It yields the protein CASQPFIGPIYEQYF.

V gene TRBV4-1 combines with J gene TRBJ2-7, with TRBD1 matching 7 bases. V gave up 4 bases and J gave up 3 bases; unmatched junction bases: 9. The CDR3 extends over 15 amino acids. CDR1 and CDR2 (germline): MGHRA, YSYEKL. In DNA form, the CDR3 reads TGCGCCAGCAGCCCGATGCCGGGACAGATCTACGAGCAGTACTTC. Translated: CASSPMPGQIYEQYF.

The V gene is TRBV28, the J gene TRBJ1-2; tentative D call: TRBD1 (5 bases). The V gene lost 7 bases and the J gene lost 5 bases, with 14 bases spanning the gap. Germline CDR1 is MDHEN and CDR2 is SYDVKM. CDR3 length: 13 residues. This chain's CDR3 is CASNDRDHYGYTF. The CDR3 DNA reads as TGTGCCAGCAATGATCGGGACCATTATGGCTACACCTTC.

The rearrangement joins TRBV11-1 to TRBJ2-1; 10 bases map to TRBD1. The ends lost 5 bases at V and 9 bases at J; junction bases unmatched: 16. Germline V lookup: CDR1 SGHAT, CDR2 FQDESV (reference sequence). This CDR3 is 17 amino acids long. This CDR3 is CASSQSGSGTGVSEQFF. The CDR3 DNA reads TGTGCCAGCAGCCAAAGCGGGTCCGGGACAGGGGTCAGTGAGCAGTTCTTC.